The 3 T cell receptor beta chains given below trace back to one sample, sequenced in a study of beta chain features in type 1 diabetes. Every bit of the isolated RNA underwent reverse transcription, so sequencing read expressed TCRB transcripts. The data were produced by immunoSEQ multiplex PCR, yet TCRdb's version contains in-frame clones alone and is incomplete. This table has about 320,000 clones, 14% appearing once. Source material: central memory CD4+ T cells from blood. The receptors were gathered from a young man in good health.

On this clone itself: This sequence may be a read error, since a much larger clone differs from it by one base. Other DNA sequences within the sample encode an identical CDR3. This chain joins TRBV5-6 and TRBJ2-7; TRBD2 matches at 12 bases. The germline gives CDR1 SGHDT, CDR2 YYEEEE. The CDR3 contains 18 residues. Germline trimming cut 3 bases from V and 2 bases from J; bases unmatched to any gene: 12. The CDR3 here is CASSSRASGGASPYEQYF. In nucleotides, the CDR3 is TGTGCCAGCAGCTCACGGGCTAGCGGGGGGGCGTCTCCCTACGAGCAGTACTTC.

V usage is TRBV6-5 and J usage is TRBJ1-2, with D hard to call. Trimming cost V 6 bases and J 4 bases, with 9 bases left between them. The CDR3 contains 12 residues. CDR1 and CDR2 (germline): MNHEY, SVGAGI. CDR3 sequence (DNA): TGTGCCAGCAGAGGACGGTCCTATGGCTACACCTTC. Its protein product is CASRGRSYGYTF.

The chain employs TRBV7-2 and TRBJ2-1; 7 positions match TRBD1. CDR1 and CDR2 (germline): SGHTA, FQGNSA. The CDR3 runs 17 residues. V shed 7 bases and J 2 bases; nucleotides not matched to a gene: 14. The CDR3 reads CASNHGGDRATYNEQFF. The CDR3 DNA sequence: TGTGCCAGCAACCATGGAGGAGACAGGGCCACCTACAATGAGCAGTTCTTC.